The 26 T cell receptor beta chains below come from one sample, sequenced in a study of cytomegalovirus exposure and HLA in healthy donors. PCR amplification relied on 60 Vbeta primers (plus 13 Jbeta primers). Only in-frame clones appear in the TCRdb table, and some are missing; sequencing was by immunoSEQ multiplex PCR. Here the sample spans about 180,000 clones, 60% to 80% being singletons. The sequencing input was PBMCs. The receptor set was obtained from a man aged 35 to 55 in good health and CMV-seropositive.

Only a few counts were recorded for this clone. This chain uses TRBV5-4 with TRBJ2-1; TRBD1 is a possible D gene (6 bases). Germline CDR1 is SGHNT and CDR2 is YYREEE (reference sequence). This CDR3 spans 12 amino acids. V lost 5 bases to trimming and J lost 10 bases, with 13 bases between them. The CDR3 DNA is TGTGCCAGCAGTCAGGGGACGGGGGAGCAGTTCTTC. Translating it yields CASSQGTGEQFF.

This chain joins TRBV5-4 and TRBJ1-2; no firm D call. V gave up 0 bases and J gave up 6 bases, with 9 bases separating them. There are 13 residues in the CDR3. Germline V CDR1 and CDR2: SGHNT, YYREEE (reference sequence). CDR3 nucleotides: TGTGCCAGCAGCTTGGTCCCGGCGGATGGCTACACCTTC. This translates into CASSLVPADGYTF.

This clone was counted only a few times. The chain is built from TRBV2 and TRBJ2-1, with 13 nucleotides matching TRBD2. Germline CDR1 SNHLY, CDR2 FYNNEI. V was clipped by 8 bases and J by 7 bases; unmatched bases: 2. This CDR3 is 13 amino acids long. The CDR3 loop reads CASGLAGVNEQFF. For the CDR3, the DNA is TGTGCCAGCGGACTAGCGGGAGTAAATGAGCAGTTCTTC.

V is TRBV7-3 and J is TRBJ1-1, with D unclear. V lost 8 bases and J lost 0, with 10 bases in between. This CDR3 is 13 amino acids long. Germline V gene sequence: CDR1 SGHTA, CDR2 FQGTGA. For the CDR3, the DNA is TGTGCCAGCGGAGAGGGAATGAACACTGAAGCTTTCTTT. Translated, it gives CASGEGMNTEAFF.

This clone was seen a handful of times. The genes are TRBV5-1 and TRBJ2-7, with 9 bases lining up with TRBD2. CDR3 length: 15 residues. The V gene end was trimmed by 2 bases and the J gene end by 1 base; junction bases not matched to a gene: 4. Germline loops: CDR1 SGHRS, CDR2 YFSETQ. Here the CDR3 reads CASSFSGSTSYEQYF. The CDR3 nucleotides are TGCGCCAGCAGCTTTAGCGGGAGTACATCCTACGAGCAGTACTTC.

The chain has TRBV27 and TRBJ2-1; D not certain. The V gene's germline CDR1 is MNHEY and CDR2 SMNVEV (reference sequence). The CDR3 length is 13 residues. V was cut by 1 base and J by 9 bases, with 10 bases left in between. Written as DNA, the CDR3 is TGTGCCAGCAGTTTATATCAAGGCGGTGAGCAGTTCTTC. It is translated as CASSLYQGGEQFF.

The chain uses TRBV12-5 and TRBJ1-5, with 7 bases aligning to TRBD1. The CDR3 runs 13 residues. CDR1 and CDR2 from the germline V gene are LGHNT and FRNRAP. V dropped 6 bases and J dropped 7; count of bases not matched to a gene: 6. CDR3 protein: CASGTGEWQPQHF. In DNA form, the CDR3 reads TGTGCTAGTGGCACAGGGGAATGGCAGCCCCAGCATTTT. Together with reference TRBV12-5 and TRBJ1-5, the CDR3 gives the full variable domain: DARVTQTPRHKVTEMGQEVTMRCQPILGHNTVFWYRQTMMQGLELLAYFRNRAPLDDSGMPKDRFSAEMPDATLATLKIQPSEPRDSAVYFCASGTGEWQPQHFGDGTRLSIL.

The rearrangement links TRBV5-4 to TRBJ2-7; D is unresolved. There are 14 residues in the CDR3. Trimming removed 0 bases at V and 6 bases at J, with 13 bases between. CDR1 SGHNT and CDR2 YYREEE come from the germline V gene (reference sequence). For the CDR3, the DNA is TGTGCCAGCAGCTTGGATAACTACTCGCTCGAGCAGTACTTC. This translates into CASSLDNYSLEQYF.

The CDR3 nucleotides are TGTGCCAGCAGTTTCCTGACAGGGGGTTTTATTAATGAGCAGTTCTTC. Protein: CASSFLTGGFINEQFF. The chain combines TRBV27 with TRBJ2-1, with TRBD1 matching 9 bases. The V gene end was trimmed by 3 bases and the J gene end by 7 bases; junction bases not matched to a gene: 10. The CDR3 contains 16 residues. Germline assignment: CDR1 MNHEY and CDR2 SMNVEV (reference sequence).

The chain uses TRBV6-1 and TRBJ1-4, with TRBD1 identical over 7 bases. The trim removed 3 bases at V and 8 bases at J, leaving 6 bases unmatched. The CDR3 spans 14 residues. Germline V gives CDR1 MNHNS, CDR2 SASEGT. CDR3 residues: CASSEGQSSEKLFF. DNA for the CDR3: TGTGCCAGCAGTGAGGGACAGTCAAGCGAAAAACTGTTTTTT.

The V and J genes are TRBV30 and TRBJ2-3; TRBD2 matches 7 bases. The V and J ends lost 5 bases and 5 bases, in that order; junction bases with no gene match: 10. Germline V gives CDR1 GTSNPN, CDR2 SVGIG (reference sequence). This CDR3 has 14 residues. The CDR3 DNA reads TGTGCCTGGGCGGTGGCGGGAGCCGGAGATACGCAGTATTTT. This codes for CAWAVAGAGDTQYF.

This rearrangement joins TRBV11-3 to TRBJ1-4; perhaps TRBD1 as D (6 bases). CDR1 is SGHNT, CDR2 YENEEA, per germline. The CDR3 runs 15 residues. Trimming took 4 bases from V and 3 from J, leaving 12 bases between them. CDR3 protein: CASSSQGQPNEKLFF. The CDR3 DNA reads as TGTGCCAGCAGCTCCCAAGGACAGCCTAATGAAAAACTGTTTTTT.

The chain links TRBV12-2 to TRBJ1-5; the tabulated D call, TRBD1, remains unverified against the DNA. TRBV12-2 constitutes a pseudogene. This CDR3 contains 21 residues. The CDR3 DNA sequence: TGTGCAAGTCGCTTAGCCCTAAAGACCCCACAGGGGCGCAATAGCAATCAGCCCCAGCATTTT. Translation gives CASRLALKTPQGRNSNQPQHF.

The chain employs TRBV6-5 and TRBJ1-5; TRBD1 matches 7 bases. After removal of 6 bases from V and 4 bases from J, the junction contained 3 bases not matched to a gene. The CDR3 consists of 13 residues. Looked up from germline, CDR1 is MNHEY and CDR2 is SVGAGI. The CDR3, as DNA: TGTGCCAGCAGCTGGGACAGAAATCAGCCCCAGCATTTT. As protein: CASSWDRNQPQHF.

The V call is TRBV5-4, the J call TRBJ1-2; D unclear. The CDR3 contains 15 residues. The germline gives CDR1 SGHNT, CDR2 YYREEE (reference sequence). The germline V and J ends were trimmed by 0 bases and 3 bases, with 12 bases remaining between them. The CDR3, as DNA: TGTGCCAGCAGCTTGGGTTTTGGCAGTTACTATGGCTACACCTTC. It encodes CASSLGFGSYYGYTF.

As for this clone: At one end the junction does not follow the germline gene, possibly because of a read error. Written as DNA, the CDR3 is TGTGCCAGCAGTTTAGTGGCGGGAGGGTCGCGAAACAGTCAGTACTTC. Translating gives CASSLVAGGSRNSQYF. The J gene is TRBJ2-4, the V gene TRBV28; the match to TRBD2 covers 9 bases. This CDR3 contains 16 residues. Looked up from germline, CDR1 is MDHEN and CDR2 is SYDVKM. The whole variable domain, remainder taken from reference TRBV28 and TRBJ2-4, is DVKVTQSSRYLVKRTGEKVFLECVQDMDHENMFWYRQDPGLGLRLIYFSYDVKMKEKGDIPEGYSVSREKKERFSLILESASTNQTSMYLCASSLVAGGSRNSQYFGAGTRLSVL.

V gene TRBV2 combines with J gene TRBJ2-7; 8 nucleotides agree with TRBD1. Germline CDR1 reads SNHLY; CDR2 reads FYNNEI. The CDR3 extends over 14 amino acids. Losses at the gene ends were 3 bases for V and 5 bases for J; bases not matched to a gene: 6. The DNA of the CDR3 is TGTGCCAGCAGTGATGGGACAGGTTGGAACGAGCAGTACTTC. This gives the protein CASSDGTGWNEQYF.

Of note for this clone: Other DNA sequences in the same sample also yield this CDR3. The rearrangement joins TRBV11-3 to TRBJ1-1; no clear D gene. Trimming removed 2 bases from V and 6 bases from J, with 16 bases in between. Germline-derived CDR1 and CDR2 are SGHNT and YENEEA. The CDR3 extends over 15 amino acids. CDR3 sequence (DNA): TGTGCCAGCAGCTTACCCGGGTCCGGAACGCCTGAAGCTTTCTTT. Protein sequence: CASSLPGSGTPEAFF.

The rearrangement uses TRBV4-1 and TRBJ2-7; D possibly corresponds to TRBD2 (7 bases). V lost 8 bases and J 6 bases, leaving 14 bases between the germline ends. The CDR3 is 12 residues long. Germline CDR1 and CDR2: MGHRA and YSYEKL. The CDR3 region has the DNA TGCGCCAGCGGAACAGGGAGGGGCGAGCAGTACTTC. Residues: CASGTGRGEQYF.

The chain joins TRBV4-1 to TRBJ2-2; 7 positions match TRBD2. The ends lost 3 bases at V and 0 bases at J; junction bases unmatched: 13. The germline CDR1 and CDR2 sequences are MGHRA and YSYEKL. The CDR3 is 19 amino acids. As DNA, the CDR3 is TGCGCCAGCAGCCAGGGGGGGGTGGGGCCAAGAGCGAACACCGGGGAGCTGTTTTTT. It codes for CASSQGGVGPRANTGELFF.

CDR3 sequence (DNA): TGTGCCAGCTCACCTCCACGCCTGGCTGAGCAGTTCTTC. It specifies CASSPPRLAEQFF. The chain couples TRBV18 to TRBJ2-1; no clear D. The length of the CDR3 is 13 residues. The germline V and J ends were trimmed by 3 bases and 9 bases, with 12 bases remaining between them. The V gene's germline CDR1 is KGHSH and CDR2 LQKENI.

The sample holds one count of this clone. This chain links TRBV2 with TRBJ2-5, with no clear D. Germline V CDR1 and CDR2: SNHLY, FYNNEI. Trimming cost V 11 bases and J 2 bases, with 9 bases left between them. The CDR3 consists of 11 residues. The CDR3 reads CAGRIQETQYF. The CDR3, as DNA: TGTGCCGGCCGAATACAAGAGACCCAGTACTTC.

The V call is TRBV5-6, the J call TRBJ2-5; 11 bases are a match to TRBD2. The CDR3 covers 15 residues. Trimming cost V 3 bases and J 1 base; bases outside gene matches: 2. From germline, CDR1 is SGHDT and CDR2 YYEEEE. The CDR3 sequence: CASSWGLAAQETQYF. DNA for the CDR3: TGTGCCAGCAGCTGGGGACTAGCGGCCCAAGAGACCCAGTACTTC.

This sequence joins TRBV6-5 and TRBJ2-1; no clear D. CDR3 size: 12 residues. The germline V gene encodes CDR1 MNHEY and CDR2 SVGAGI. V dropped 5 bases and J dropped 5 bases, with 7 bases sitting between them. The CDR3 region has the DNA TGTGCCAGCAGTGAGTTCAACAATGAGCAGTTCTTC. Amino acids: CASSEFNNEQFF.

The sample holds a few counts of this clone. V usage is TRBV19 and J usage is TRBJ2-1; maybe TRBD2 (5 bases). Trimming took off 4 bases at V and 7 bases at J, with 14 bases between the two ends. Germline lookup yields CDR1 LNHDA and CDR2 SQIVND (reference sequence). The CDR3 runs to 14 residues. Here the CDR3 DNA reads TGTGCCAGTAGTACAATGGACGGAGGTAATGAGCAGTTCTTC. Its protein is CASSTMDGGNEQFF.

This clone was seen only once. The chain recombines TRBV7-3 with TRBJ2-2, with TRBD1 identical over 8 bases. With V trimmed by 4 bases and J by 5 bases, 6 bases remained unmatched. The CDR3 has 15 residues. CDR1 is SGHTA and CDR2 is FQGTGA in the germline V gene. The CDR3: CASSSRQGLTGELFF. Here the CDR3 DNA reads TGTGCCAGCAGCTCTCGACAGGGGTTAACCGGGGAGCTGTTTTTT.